The source of this T cell receptor (beta chain) is a study of beta chain features in type 1 diabetes (dated by TCRdb to the late 2010s). Turning to the overall study: Mean age, gender distribution, total cell number and subset yield did not differ between patients and healthy donors. Across all samples, 107,917,701 sorted cells were examined, and cell number per subset correlated strongly with RNA yield. In the study, recently diagnosed type 1 diabetes patients and matched healthy donors were compared on the TCRB repertoires of their sorted circulating CD4+ T cell subsets. Regulatory and stem cell-like memory subsets were isolated from only 8 patients and 8 healthy donors, whereas naive and central memory subsets came from all 30 or so donors. General findings and caveats noted by the study authors: A moderate but significant shortening of TCRB CDR3 length was observed in type 1 diabetes patients in all four CD4+ subsets. The naive, central memory and regulatory TCRB repertoires appeared to resemble one another more closely among patients than among healthy donors. PCR may preferentially amplify shorter templates, but because patient and control samples were amplified and corrected together, any resulting skew would affect both groups equally. At VDJ recombination sites, type 1 diabetes patients had fewer insertions and more deleted nucleotides, which implies abnormalities in thymic rearrangement. Because small numbers of individuals were included in the HLA sub-analyses, any influence of HLA type on TCRB rearrangement was left unresolved. Because cDNA was sequenced instead of genomic DNA, activated cells with high expression could be over-represented, although the groups did not differ in activation or CD3 levels.

A word on this clone: Its antigen is currently not known. No much larger clone exists at a distance of one base, and base qualities are not known.

From each donor, a single peripheral blood sample of roughly 0.11 L on average was drawn into heparinised tubes. Using a panel that included CD45RO, CCR7, CD25, CD127, CD95 and CD27, naive, central memory, regulatory and stem cell-like memory CD4+ T cells were sorted on a BD FACSAria II. A purity above 95% was achieved for all sorted populations. PBMCs were isolated immediately by Lymphoprep density gradient centrifugation and stained directly without culture. Samples were stained and sorted in pairs, with one healthy donor and one patient per experiment, so that batch effects were minimized. V ends up 5 bases short and J 4 bases short, with an unmatched junction base count of 10. In the germline V gene (reference sequence), CDR1 corresponds to MNHNY and CDR2 to SVGAGI. From the cysteine through the phenylalanine, the CDR3 covers 16 amino acids. The sequence is cut down to CDR3 DNA, 48 bases in frame from base 1.

The entire amount of isolated RNA was reverse transcribed using the High Capacity cDNA Reverse Transcription Kit, so the sequenced TCRB transcripts were expressed ones. Deep immunoSEQ sequencing was applied to naive, central memory and regulatory T cell samples, giving an average of roughly 3.6 million total reads per sample. After sorted cells were lysed in RLT buffer, RNA was extracted with DNase-treated RNeasy Micro or Mini kits, with the choice depending on cell number. To prevent cross-contamination, every cell subset was processed on its own, while patient and healthy donor samples were processed together. The immunoSEQ multiplex PCR was used to amplify TCRB sequences from cDNA, generating 87-bp fragments that spanned the CDR3 region. Sequencing of the amplicons was done on the Illumina HiSeq platform. The original pipeline was this. PCR bias was corrected computationally using synthetic template baselines, and reads within Hamming distance 2 were collapsed, with unmergeable singletons discarded. Reads were aligned to IMGT to assign V, D and J genes, CDR3 length, and insertions or deletions at six rearrangement sites. Within each subset, clonotype counts were normalized to sorted cell number, after which true diversity and Gini coefficients were computed with the tcR R package. Repertoire sharing was quantified using the overlap coefficient calculated on TCRB nucleotide sequences. TCRdb took over this immuneACCESS table, retaining in-frame rearrangements with V and J assigned. Such tables are incomplete; in checked studies, under half of the missing clones stem from an unresolved V gene, and the remainder is unexplained. V, J and clone size derive from that table, while D and trimming were established from the DNA sequence. A total of some 70,000 clones appear in this sample, about 50% of them only once. The top ten constitute 0.7% of the sample.

The chain is made from TRBV6-6 and TRBJ2-3; 9 of the junction bases match TRBD2. What was sequenced was central memory CD4+ T cells from blood. The source of this sequence is a man aged 25 to 40 with type 1 diabetes. The CDR3 protein: CASSPPGLASPDTQYF. The nucleotide sequence reads as follows: TGTGCCAGCAGTCCCCCGGGACTAGCATCCCCAGATACGCAGTATTTT.